This note documents a single T cell receptor beta chain sequence. Its antigen remains unidentified. The record originates from a study of cytomegalovirus exposure and HLA in healthy donors. The CDR3 length is 14 residues. Germline V CDR1 and CDR2: SNHLY, FYNNEI. V lost 8 bases and J lost 7; bases outside the gene matches: 11. This PCR relied on a set of 60 Vbeta primers and 13 Jbeta primers. Some clones are missing from TCRdb's copy, which holds only in-frame ones; the method was immunoSEQ multiplex PCR. In the table there are over 100,000 clones, 60% to 85% of which are singletons. Regarding the study as a whole: In a later analysis, donors in an Asian-associated ancestry cluster reportedly had fewer N-insertions in productive TCRs than the cohort mean. Later analysis demonstrated an association between a missense DCLRE1C variant and TCR beta V- and J-gene trimming.

Among the donors, all were healthy bone marrow donors. This sequence originates from a female donor in good health and CMV-seropositive. This chain connects TRBV2 to TRBJ2-1; 7 bases fit TRBD2. Material for sequencing was PBMCs. CDR3 in amino acids: CASSPRTSVNEQFF. In DNA, the CDR3 is TGTGCCAGCTCGCCCAGGACTAGTGTTAATGAGCAGTTCTTC.